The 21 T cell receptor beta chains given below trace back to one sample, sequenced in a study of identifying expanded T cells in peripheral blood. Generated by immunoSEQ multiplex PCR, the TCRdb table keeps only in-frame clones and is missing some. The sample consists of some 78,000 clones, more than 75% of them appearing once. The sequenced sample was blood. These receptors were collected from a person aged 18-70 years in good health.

The CDR3, as DNA: TGTGCCAGTACCCCGACCGGAGCTAACTATGGCTACACCTTC. Encoded protein: CASTPTGANYGYTF. This chain joins TRBV19 and TRBJ1-2; D is undetermined. Germline V gene sequence: CDR1 LNHDA, CDR2 SQIVND (reference sequence). CDR3 length equals 14 residues. The germline V and J ends were trimmed by 7 bases and 0 bases, with 12 bases remaining between them.

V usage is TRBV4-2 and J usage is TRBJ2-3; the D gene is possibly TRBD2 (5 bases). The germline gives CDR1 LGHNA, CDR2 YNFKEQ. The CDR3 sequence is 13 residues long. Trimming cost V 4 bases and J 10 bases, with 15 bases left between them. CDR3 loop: CASSLGNGVAQYF. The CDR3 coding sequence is TGTGCCAGCAGCCTAGGAAACGGGGTGGCGCAGTATTTT.

CDR3 in amino acids: CASSFQGNTEAFF. The DNA of the CDR3 is TGTGCCAGCAGCTTTCAGGGAAACACTGAAGCTTTCTTT. The genes are TRBV7-2 and TRBJ1-1, with D possibly TRBD1 on 5 matching bases. CDR1 and CDR2 (germline): SGHTA, FQGNSA. V lost 3 bases and J lost 2, with 7 bases in between. There are 13 residues in the CDR3.

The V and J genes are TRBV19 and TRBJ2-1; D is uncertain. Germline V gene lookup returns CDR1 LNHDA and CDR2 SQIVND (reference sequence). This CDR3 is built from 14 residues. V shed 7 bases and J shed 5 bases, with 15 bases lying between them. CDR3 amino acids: CASTTGSPNNEQFF. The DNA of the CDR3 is TGTGCCAGTACCACCGGGTCTCCTAACAATGAGCAGTTCTTC.

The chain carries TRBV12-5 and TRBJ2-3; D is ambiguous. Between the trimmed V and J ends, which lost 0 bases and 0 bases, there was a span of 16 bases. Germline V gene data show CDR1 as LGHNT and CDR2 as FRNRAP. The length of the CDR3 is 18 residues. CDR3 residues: CASGLVEDGDVSTDTQYF. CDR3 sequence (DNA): TGTGCTAGTGGTTTGGTAGAGGATGGGGATGTCAGCACAGATACGCAGTATTTT.

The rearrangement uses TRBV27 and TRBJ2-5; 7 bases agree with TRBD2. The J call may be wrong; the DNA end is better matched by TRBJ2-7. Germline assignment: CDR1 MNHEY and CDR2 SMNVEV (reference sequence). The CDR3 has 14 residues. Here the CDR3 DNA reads TGTGCCAGCAGTTTAAGAGTAGCGGGCTACGAGCAGTACTTC. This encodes CASSLRVAGYEQYF.

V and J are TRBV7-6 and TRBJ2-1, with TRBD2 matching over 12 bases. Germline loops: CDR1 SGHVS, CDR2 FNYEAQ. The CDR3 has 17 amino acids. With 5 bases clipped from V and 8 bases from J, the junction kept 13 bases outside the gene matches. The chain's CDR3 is CASSVRLAGVSFDEQFF. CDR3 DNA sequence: TGTGCCAGCAGCGTTCGACTAGCGGGGGTCTCCTTTGATGAGCAGTTCTTC.

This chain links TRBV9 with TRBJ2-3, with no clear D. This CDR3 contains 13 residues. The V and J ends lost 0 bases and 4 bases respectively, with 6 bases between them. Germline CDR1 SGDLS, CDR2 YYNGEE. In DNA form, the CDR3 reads TGTGCCAGCAGCGTAGAGTTAGCAGATACGCAGTATTTT. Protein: CASSVELADTQYF.

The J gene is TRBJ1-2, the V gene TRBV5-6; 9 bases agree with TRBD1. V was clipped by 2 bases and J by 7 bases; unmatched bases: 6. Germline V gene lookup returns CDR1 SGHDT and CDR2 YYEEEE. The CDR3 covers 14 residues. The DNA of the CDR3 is TGTGCCAGCAGCTTCGGACAGGGGACGTTTGGCTACACCTTC. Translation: CASSFGQGTFGYTF.

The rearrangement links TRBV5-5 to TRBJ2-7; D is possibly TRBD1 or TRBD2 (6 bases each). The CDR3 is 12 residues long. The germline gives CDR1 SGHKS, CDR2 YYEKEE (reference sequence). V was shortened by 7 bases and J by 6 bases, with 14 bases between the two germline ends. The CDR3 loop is CASSPPGAEQYF. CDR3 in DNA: TGTGCCAGCTCCCCTCCGGGGGCCGAGCAGTACTTC.

The CDR3 coding sequence is TGTGCCACCAGCACCGCACAGGGAGGGTCTGAAGCTTTCTTT. Its translation: CATSTAQGGSEAFF. This chain joins TRBV15 and TRBJ1-1; D perhaps matches TRBD1 (6 bases). Trimming stripped 4 bases from V and 6 bases from J, with 15 bases between. Germline CDR1 is LNHNV and CDR2 is YYDKDF (reference sequence). CDR3 size: 14 residues.

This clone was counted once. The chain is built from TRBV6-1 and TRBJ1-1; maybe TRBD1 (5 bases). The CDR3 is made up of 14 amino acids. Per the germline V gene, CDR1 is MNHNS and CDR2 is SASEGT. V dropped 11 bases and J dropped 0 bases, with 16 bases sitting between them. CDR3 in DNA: TGTGCCGCAGTAGCCGGGACCGTGAACACTGAAGCTTTCTTT. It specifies CAAVAGTVNTEAFF.

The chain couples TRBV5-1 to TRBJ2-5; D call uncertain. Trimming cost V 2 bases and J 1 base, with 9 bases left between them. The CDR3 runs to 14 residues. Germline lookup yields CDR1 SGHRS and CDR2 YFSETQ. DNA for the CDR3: TGCGCCAGCAGCTTAGCCAGCCTCCAAGAGACCCAGTACTTC. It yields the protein CASSLASLQETQYF.

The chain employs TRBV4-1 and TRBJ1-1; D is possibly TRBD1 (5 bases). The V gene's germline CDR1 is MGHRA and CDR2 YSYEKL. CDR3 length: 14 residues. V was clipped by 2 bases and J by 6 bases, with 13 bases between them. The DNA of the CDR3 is TGCGCCAGCAGCCAAATCGCAGGGTGGCCTGAAGCTTTCTTT. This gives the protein CASSQIAGWPEAFF.

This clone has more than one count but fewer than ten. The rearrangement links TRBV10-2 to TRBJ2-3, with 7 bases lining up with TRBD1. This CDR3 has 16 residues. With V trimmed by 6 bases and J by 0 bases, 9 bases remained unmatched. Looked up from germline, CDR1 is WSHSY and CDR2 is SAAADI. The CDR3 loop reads CASRARGTASTDTQYF. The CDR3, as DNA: TGCGCCAGCAGAGCAAGAGGGACAGCTAGCACAGATACGCAGTATTTT.

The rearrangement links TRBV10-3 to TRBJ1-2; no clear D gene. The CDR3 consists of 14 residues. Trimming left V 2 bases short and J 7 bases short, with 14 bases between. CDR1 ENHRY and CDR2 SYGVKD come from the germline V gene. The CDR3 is CAISEPTIARGYTF. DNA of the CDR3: TGTGCCATCAGTGAGCCGACAATCGCCCGTGGCTACACCTTC.

Here the CDR3 reads CASSLAIAGDIGELFF. CDR3 in DNA: TGCGCCAGCAGCTTGGCGATAGCGGGGGATATCGGGGAGCTGTTTTTT. The V gene is TRBV5-1, the J gene TRBJ2-2, with 9 bases fitting TRBD2. Trimming at V came to 0 bases and at J to 7 bases, leaving 7 bases not matched to a gene. The CDR3 runs to 16 residues. The germline V gene has CDR1 SGHRS and CDR2 YFSETQ.

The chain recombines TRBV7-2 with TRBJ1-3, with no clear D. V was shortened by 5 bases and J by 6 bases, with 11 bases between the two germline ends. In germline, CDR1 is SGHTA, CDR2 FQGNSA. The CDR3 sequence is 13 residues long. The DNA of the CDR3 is TGTGCCAGCAGCACGCATCAGGAAAACACCATATATTTT. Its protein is CASSTHQENTIYF.

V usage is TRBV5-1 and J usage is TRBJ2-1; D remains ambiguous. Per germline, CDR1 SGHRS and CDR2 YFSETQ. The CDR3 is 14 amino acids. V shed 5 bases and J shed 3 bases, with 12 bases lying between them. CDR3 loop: CASSLHFNYNEQFF. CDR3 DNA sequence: TGCGCCAGCAGTCTCCATTTCAACTACAATGAGCAGTTCTTC.

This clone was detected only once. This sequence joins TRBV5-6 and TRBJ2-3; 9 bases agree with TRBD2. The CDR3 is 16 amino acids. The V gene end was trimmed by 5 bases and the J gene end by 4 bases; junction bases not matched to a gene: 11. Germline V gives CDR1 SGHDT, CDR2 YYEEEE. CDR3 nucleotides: TGTGCCAGCAGATCCCGGCCTAGCGGGGTTCCAGATACGCAGTATTTT. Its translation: CASRSRPSGVPDTQYF. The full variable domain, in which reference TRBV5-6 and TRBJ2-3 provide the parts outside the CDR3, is DAGVTQSPTHLIKTRGQQVTLRCSPKSGHDTVSWYQQALGQGPQFIFQYYEEEERQRGNFPDRFSGHQFPNYSSELNVNALLLGDSALYLCASRSRPSGVPDTQYFGPGTRLTVL.

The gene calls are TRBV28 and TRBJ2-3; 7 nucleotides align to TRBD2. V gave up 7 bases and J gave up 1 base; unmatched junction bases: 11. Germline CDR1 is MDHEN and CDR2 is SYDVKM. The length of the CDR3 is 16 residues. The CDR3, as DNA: TGTGCCAGCACCAGAGCGGGGAACCCTCGCACAGATACGCAGTATTTT. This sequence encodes CASTRAGNPRTDTQYF.